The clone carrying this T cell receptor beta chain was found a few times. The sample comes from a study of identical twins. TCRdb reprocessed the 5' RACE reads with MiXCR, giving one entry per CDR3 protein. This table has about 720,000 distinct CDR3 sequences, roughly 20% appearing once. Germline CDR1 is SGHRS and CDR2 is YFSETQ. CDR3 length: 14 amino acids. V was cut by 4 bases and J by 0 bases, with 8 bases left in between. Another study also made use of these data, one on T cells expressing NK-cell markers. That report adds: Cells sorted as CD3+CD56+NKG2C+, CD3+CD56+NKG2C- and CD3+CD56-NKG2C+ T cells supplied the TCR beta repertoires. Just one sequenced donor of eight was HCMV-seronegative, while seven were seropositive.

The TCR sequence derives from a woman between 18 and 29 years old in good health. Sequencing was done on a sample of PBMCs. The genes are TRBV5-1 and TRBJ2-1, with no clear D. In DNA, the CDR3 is TGCGCCAGCAGCCCAGTGGGCTCCTACAATGAGCAGTTCTTC. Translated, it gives CASSPVGSYNEQFF. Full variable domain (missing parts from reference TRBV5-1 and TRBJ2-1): KAGVTQTPRYLIKTRGQQVTLSCSPISGHRSVSWYQQTPGQGLQFLFEYFSETQRNKGNFPGRFSGRQFSNSRSEMNVSTLELGDSALYLCASSPVGSYNEQFFGPGTRLTVL.